Presented here are 9 T cell receptor beta chains from one specimen sequenced in a study of cytotoxic CD8 clonotypes in ibrutinib-treated CLL. Here immunoSEQ multiplex PCR was the method, and the copy in TCRdb shows in-frame clones only, minus some. The sample lists 9,000 or so clones, roughly 57% occurring once. Material: PBMCs, obtained before ibrutinib treatment. These receptor sequences come from a human donor with chronic lymphocytic leukemia.

The rearrangement joins TRBV4-2 to TRBJ2-5; TRBD2 matches 10 bases. The V and J ends lost 5 bases and 1 base, in that order; junction bases with no gene match: 7. This CDR3 contains 16 residues. Germline-derived CDR1 and CDR2 are LGHNA and YNFKEQ. CDR3 coding DNA: TGTGCCAGCAGCTACACAGCGGGAGGGGTCCAAGAGACCCAGTACTTC. This gives the protein CASSYTAGGVQETQYF.

The chain combines TRBV7-2 with TRBJ1-6; no definite D call. V lost 3 bases and J lost 4, with 19 bases in between. Germline V gene sequence: CDR1 SGHTA, CDR2 FQGNSA. The CDR3 totals 18 residues. CDR3 sequence: CASSFSGPLSSYNSPLHF. DNA for the CDR3: TGTGCCAGCAGCTTCTCCGGGCCACTATCTTCTTATAATTCACCCCTCCACTTT.

This chain joins TRBV7-9 and TRBJ2-3, with 7 bases lining up with TRBD2. Trimming at V came to 5 bases and at J to 6 bases, leaving 2 bases not matched to a gene. The CDR3 has 12 amino acids. The germline V gene has CDR1 SEHNR and CDR2 FQNEAQ (reference sequence). Here the CDR3 reads CASSRGEDTQYF. CDR3 coding DNA: TGTGCCAGCAGCCGGGGGGAGGATACGCAGTATTTT. The entire variable domain, with the rest obtained from reference TRBV7-9 and TRBJ2-3, is as follows: DTGVSQNPRHKITKRGQNVTFRCDPISEHNRLYWYRQTLGQGPEFLTYFQNEAQLEKSRLLSDRFSAERPKGSFSTLEIQRTEQGDSAMYLCASSRGEDTQYFGPGTRLTVL.

This clone was seen a few times. The chain uses TRBV19 and TRBJ1-1, with D possibly being TRBD1 (5 bases). This CDR3 region has 17 residues. CDR1 is LNHDA and CDR2 is SQIVND in the germline V gene (reference sequence). V lost 6 bases and J lost 6, with 26 bases in between. CDR3 coding DNA: TGTGCCAGTAGCATCCCCGGGTCACCAGTGGGGGTATCTGAAGCTTTCTTT. Protein product: CASSIPGSPVGVSEAFF.

This clone was seen only a few times. Here the CDR3 DNA reads TGTGCCAGCAGCCAACGGACAGCGAACCGCCTGAACACCGGGGAGCTGTTTTTT. It codes for CASSQRTANRLNTGELFF. The rearrangement joins TRBV21-1 to TRBJ2-2; TRBD1, as called in the table, went unchecked against the DNA. TRBV21-1 is given as a pseudogene. This CDR3 region has 18 residues.

This chain uses TRBV19 with TRBJ2-3, with D perhaps matching TRBD1 (5 bases). With 5 bases removed from V and 8 bases from J, the gap between germline ends came to 20 bases. CDR1 LNHDA and CDR2 SQIVND come from the germline V gene (reference sequence). CDR3 size: 15 residues. CDR3 nucleotides: TGTGCCAGTAGTCCTCCGGACAAGTTTGTTCGTACGCAGTATTTT. Its translation: CASSPPDKFVRTQYF.

The chain uses TRBV7-6 and TRBJ2-6, with a possible D match to TRBD2 (6 bases). Deletions cut 5 bases from V and 0 bases from J, with 11 bases between. The CDR3 covers 16 residues. The germline V gene has CDR1 SGHVS and CDR2 FNYEAQ. The CDR3 coding sequence is TGTGCCAGCAGCCAACTCGGGGGCTCTGGGGCCAACGTCCTGACTTTC. Its translation is CASSQLGGSGANVLTF. The full variable domain, in which reference TRBV7-6 and TRBJ2-6 provide the parts outside the CDR3, is GAGVSQSPRYKVTKRGQDVALRCDPISGHVSLYWYRQALGQGPEFLTYFNYEAQQDKSGLPNDRFSAERPEGSISTLTIQRTEQRDSAMYRCASSQLGGSGANVLTFGAGSRLTVL.

This clone came up once. This chain uses TRBV5-1 with TRBJ1-2; D possibly corresponds to TRBD1 (5 bases). CDR3 length equals 13 residues. Trimming stripped 0 bases from V and 2 bases from J, with 5 bases between. Per the germline V gene, CDR1 is SGHRS and CDR2 is YFSETQ. The CDR3 reads CASSLGQNYGYTF. CDR3 coding DNA: TGCGCCAGCAGCTTGGGACAGAACTATGGCTACACCTTC. Full variable domain (outside the CDR3, taken from reference TRBV5-1 and TRBJ1-2): KAGVTQTPRYLIKTRGQQVTLSCSPISGHRSVSWYQQTPGQGLQFLFEYFSETQRNKGNFPGRFSGRQFSNSRSEMNVSTLELGDSALYLCASSLGQNYGYTFGSGTRLTVV.

This chain uses TRBV7-8 with TRBJ2-2; TRBD2 might be the D (6 bases). The CDR3 covers 15 residues. V was trimmed by 11 bases and J by 6 bases, leaving 22 bases between them. The germline gives CDR1 SGHVS, CDR2 FQNEAQ. CDR3 DNA sequence: TGTGCCGGAGGGACTCGGGGGAGTACCGCCGGGGAGCTGTTTTTT. Translated: CAGGTRGSTAGELFF. The full variable domain, its missing parts supplied by reference TRBV7-8 and TRBJ2-2, is GAGVSQSPRYKVAKRGQDVALRCDPISGHVSLFWYQQALGQGPEFLTYFQNEAQLDKSGLPSDRFFAERPEGSVSTLKIQRTQQEDSAVYLCAGGTRGSTAGELFFGEGSRLTVL.